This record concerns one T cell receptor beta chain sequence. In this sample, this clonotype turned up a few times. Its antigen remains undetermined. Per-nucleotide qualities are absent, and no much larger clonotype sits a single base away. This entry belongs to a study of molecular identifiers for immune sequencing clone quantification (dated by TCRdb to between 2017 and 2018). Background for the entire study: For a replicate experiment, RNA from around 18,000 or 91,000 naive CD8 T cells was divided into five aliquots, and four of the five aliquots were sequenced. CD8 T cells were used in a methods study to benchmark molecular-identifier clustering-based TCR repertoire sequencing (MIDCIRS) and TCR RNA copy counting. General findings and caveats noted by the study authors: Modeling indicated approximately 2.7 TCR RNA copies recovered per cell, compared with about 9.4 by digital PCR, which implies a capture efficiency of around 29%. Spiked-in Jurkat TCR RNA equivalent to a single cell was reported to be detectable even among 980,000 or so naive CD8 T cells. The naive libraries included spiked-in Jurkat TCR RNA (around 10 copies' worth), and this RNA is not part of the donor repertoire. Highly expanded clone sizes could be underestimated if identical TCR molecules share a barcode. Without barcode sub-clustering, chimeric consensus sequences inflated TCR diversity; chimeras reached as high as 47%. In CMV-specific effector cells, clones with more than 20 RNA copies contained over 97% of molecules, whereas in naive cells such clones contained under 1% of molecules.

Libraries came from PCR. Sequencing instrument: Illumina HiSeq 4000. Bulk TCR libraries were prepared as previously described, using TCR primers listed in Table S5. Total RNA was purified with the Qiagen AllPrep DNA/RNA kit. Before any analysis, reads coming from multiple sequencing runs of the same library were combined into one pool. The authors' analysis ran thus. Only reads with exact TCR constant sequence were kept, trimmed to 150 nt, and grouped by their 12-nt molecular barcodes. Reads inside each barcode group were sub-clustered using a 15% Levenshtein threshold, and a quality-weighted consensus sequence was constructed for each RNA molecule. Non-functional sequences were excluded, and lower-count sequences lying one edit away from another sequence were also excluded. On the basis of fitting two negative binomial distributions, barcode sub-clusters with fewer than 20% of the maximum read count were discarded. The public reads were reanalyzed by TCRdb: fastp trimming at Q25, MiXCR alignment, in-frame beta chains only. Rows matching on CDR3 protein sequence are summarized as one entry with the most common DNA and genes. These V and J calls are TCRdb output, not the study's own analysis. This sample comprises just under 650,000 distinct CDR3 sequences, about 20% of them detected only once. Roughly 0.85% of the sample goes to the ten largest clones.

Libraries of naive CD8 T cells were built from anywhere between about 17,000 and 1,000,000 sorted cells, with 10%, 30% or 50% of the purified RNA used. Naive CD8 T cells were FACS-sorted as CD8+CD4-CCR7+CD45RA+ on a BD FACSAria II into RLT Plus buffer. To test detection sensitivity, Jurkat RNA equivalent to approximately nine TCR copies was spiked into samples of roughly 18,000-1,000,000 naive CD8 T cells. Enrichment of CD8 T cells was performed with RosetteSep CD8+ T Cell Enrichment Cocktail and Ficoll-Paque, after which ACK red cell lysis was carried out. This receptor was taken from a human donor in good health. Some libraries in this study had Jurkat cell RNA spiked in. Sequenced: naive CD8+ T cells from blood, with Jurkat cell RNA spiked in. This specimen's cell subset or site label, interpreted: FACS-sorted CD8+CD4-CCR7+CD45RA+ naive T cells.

The nucleotide sequence is given as TGTGCCAGCAGTCCATCTAGCGGGACCTACAATGAGCAGTTCTTC. Translated, it reads CASSPSSGTYNEQFF. The rearrangement joined TRBV27 to TRBJ2-1, with 9 central nucleotides matching TRBD2. The germline V gene (reference sequence) provides CDR1 MNHEY and CDR2 SMNVEV. Unmatched junction bases come to 4, with V trimmed by 5 bases and J by 2 bases. CDR3 length: 15 amino acids, cysteine to phenylalanine. Kept here is only the CDR3 DNA, which spans 45 bases and is read in frame from base 1.